These T cell receptor beta chains were read from a single sample in a study of cytomegalovirus exposure and HLA in healthy donors. Generated by immunoSEQ multiplex PCR, the TCRdb table keeps only in-frame clones and is missing some. The profile shows some 140,000 clones, 86% of them singletons. The sequencing sample was made of PBMCs. The receptors shown here come from a man younger than 35 in good health and CMV-seropositive. Both conserved end residues are part of each CDR3. The order of the fields is clone size, D gene, J gene, V gene, CDR3 protein, CDR3 DNA. D genes are given only for firm matches. For some rows the clone size is stated as once, few or many, or as a class when expanded; others skip it.

clone size: -; D gene: -; J gene: TRBJ2-6; V gene: TRBV4-3; CDR3 protein: CASSQDWGHGSGANVLTF; CDR3 DNA: TGCGCCAGCAGCCAAGATTGGGGACATGGATCCGGGGCCAACGTCCTGACTTTC
clone size: -; D gene: -; J gene: TRBJ2-7; V gene: TRBV5-8; CDR3 protein: CASSLGAYEQYF; CDR3 DNA: TGTGCCAGCAGCCTAGGGGCCTACGAGCAGTACTTC
clone size: -; D gene: TRBD1; J gene: TRBJ2-7; V gene: TRBV19; CDR3 protein: CASSLRGTGGAGPRGEQYF; CDR3 DNA: TGTGCCAGTAGTCTTCGCGGGACAGGGGGCGCGGGGCCACGAGGCGAGCAGTACTTC
clone size: -; D gene: TRBD2; J gene: TRBJ2-4; V gene: TRBV19; CDR3 protein: CATEGREGAKNIQYF; CDR3 DNA: TGTGCCACCGAAGGGCGGGAGGGCGCCAAAAACATTCAGTACTTC
clone size: -; D gene: TRBD2; J gene: TRBJ2-3; V gene: TRBV4-3; CDR3 protein: CASRAYLAGSTDTQYF; CDR3 DNA: TGCGCCAGCAGGGCCTACCTAGCGGGGAGCACAGATACGCAGTATTTT
clone size: -; D gene: TRBD1; J gene: TRBJ2-1; V gene: TRBV18; CDR3 protein: CASSSQGDNEQFF; CDR3 DNA: TGTGCCAGCTCATCCCAGGGGGATAATGAGCAGTTCTTC
clone size: -; D gene: -; J gene: TRBJ1-2; V gene: TRBV20-1; CDR3 protein: CSARTALGYTF; CDR3 DNA: TGCAGTGCTAGGACAGCCCTTGGCTACACCTTC
clone size: -; D gene: -; J gene: TRBJ1-1; V gene: TRBV6-5; CDR3 protein: CASSYVLDMTPEAFF; CDR3 DNA: TGTGCCAGCAGTTACGTACTGGACATGACGCCTGAAGCTTTCTTT
clone size: -; D gene: -; J gene: TRBJ2-6; V gene: TRBV9; CDR3 protein: CASSVAPSPQAGANVLTF; CDR3 DNA: TGTGCCAGCAGCGTAGCGCCTAGCCCCCAGGCTGGGGCCAACGTCCTGACTTTC
clone size: -; D gene: -; J gene: TRBJ2-7; V gene: TRBV5-1; CDR3 protein: CASSLYFHGAYEQYF; CDR3 DNA: TGCGCCAGCAGCTTGTACTTTCACGGGGCCTACGAGCAGTACTTC
clone size: once; D gene: -; J gene: TRBJ1-3; V gene: TRBV14; CDR3 protein: CASSPAFLRGIYGNTIYF; CDR3 DNA: TGTGCCAGCAGCCCTGCCTTTTTAAGGGGGATTTATGGAAACACCATATATTTT
clone size: many; D gene: TRBD1; J gene: TRBJ1-2; V gene: TRBV7-8; CDR3 protein: CASSLVAVGQGVRDYGYTF; CDR3 DNA: TGTGCCAGCAGCTTAGTAGCCGTAGGGCAGGGGGTACGGGACTATGGCTACACCTTC
clone size: -; D gene: -; J gene: TRBJ2-2; V gene: TRBV19; CDR3 protein: CASSTTGTQRWTGELFF; CDR3 DNA: TGTGCCAGTAGTACCACCGGGACACAGAGATGGACCGGGGAGCTGTTTTTT
clone size: -; D gene: TRBD2; J gene: TRBJ2-4; V gene: TRBV18; CDR3 protein: CASSPPLREGLKNIQYF; CDR3 DNA: TGTGCCAGCTCACCACCATTGAGGGAGGGGCTCAAAAACATTCAGTACTTC
clone size: -; D gene: TRBD2; J gene: TRBJ2-2; V gene: TRBV5-1; CDR3 protein: CASTGAGDTGELFF; CDR3 DNA: TGCGCCAGCACTGGGGCGGGAGACACCGGGGAGCTGTTTTTT
clone size: -; D gene: -; J gene: TRBJ1-5; V gene: TRBV6-5; CDR3 protein: CASSADRGSNQPQHF; CDR3 DNA: TGTGCCAGCAGTGCGGACAGAGGTAGCAATCAGCCCCAGCATTTT
clone size: -; D gene: TRBD2; J gene: TRBJ2-7; V gene: TRBV5-6; CDR3 protein: CASSREADEQYF; CDR3 DNA: TGTGCCAGCAGCCGGGAGGCCGACGAGCAGTACTTC
clone size: -; D gene: TRBD2; J gene: TRBJ2-7; V gene: TRBV7-9; CDR3 protein: CASSIAGGGEQYF; CDR3 DNA: TGTGCCAGCAGCATAGCGGGAGGGGGCGAGCAGTACTTC
clone size: -; D gene: -; J gene: TRBJ2-7; V gene: TRBV15; CDR3 protein: CATSRDRYEQYF; CDR3 DNA: TGTGCCACCAGCAGAGATCGTTACGAGCAGTACTTC
clone size: -; D gene: TRBD2; J gene: TRBJ2-3; V gene: TRBV11-3; CDR3 protein: CASSLGSSGSADTQYF; CDR3 DNA: TGTGCCAGCAGCTTAGGTTCTAGCGGGAGTGCAGATACGCAGTATTTT
clone size: -; D gene: TRBD1; J gene: TRBJ1-2; V gene: TRBV6-1; CDR3 protein: CASTGQGIAGYTF; CDR3 DNA: TGTGCCAGCACTGGACAGGGAATCGCAGGCTACACCTTC
clone size: -; D gene: TRBD1; J gene: TRBJ2-3; V gene: TRBV6-1; CDR3 protein: CASRTGASTDTQYF; CDR3 DNA: TGTGCCAGCAGGACAGGGGCTAGCACAGATACGCAGTATTTT
clone size: -; D gene: TRBD2; J gene: TRBJ2-7; V gene: TRBV6-5; CDR3 protein: CASSYSNGRNYEQYF; CDR3 DNA: TGTGCCAGCAGTTACTCGAACGGGAGGAACTACGAGCAGTACTTC
clone size: -; D gene: -; J gene: TRBJ2-2; V gene: TRBV27; CDR3 protein: CASSLPGYTGELFF; CDR3 DNA: TGTGCCAGCAGTTTGCCAGGGTACACCGGGGAGCTGTTTTTT
clone size: -; D gene: TRBD2; J gene: TRBJ2-3; V gene: TRBV7-2; CDR3 protein: CASSLTSTSGSQTDTQYF; CDR3 DNA: TGTGCCAGCAGCTTGACGTCGACTAGCGGGAGTCAGACAGATACGCAGTATTTT
clone size: few; D gene: -; J gene: TRBJ1-1; V gene: TRBV27; CDR3 protein: CASGAEGNTEAFF; CDR3 DNA: TGTGCCAGCGGTGCTGAGGGGAACACTGAAGCTTTCTTT
clone size: -; D gene: TRBD2; J gene: TRBJ2-4; V gene: TRBV4-2; CDR3 protein: CASSQDPGGAKNIQYF; CDR3 DNA: TGTGCCAGCAGCCAAGACCCGGGGGGAGCCAAAAACATTCAGTACTTC
clone size: -; D gene: -; J gene: TRBJ2-1; V gene: TRBV7-8; CDR3 protein: CASSEGDYNEQFF; CDR3 DNA: TGTGCCTCGAGCGAGGGTGACTACAATGAGCAGTTCTTC
clone size: -; D gene: TRBD2; J gene: TRBJ2-7; V gene: TRBV7-2; CDR3 protein: CASSRGLPTYEQYF; CDR3 DNA: TGTGCCAGCAGCCGGGGACTACCAACCTACGAGCAGTACTTC
clone size: -; D gene: -; J gene: TRBJ2-1; V gene: TRBV6-1; CDR3 protein: CASSERYSAYNEQFF; CDR3 DNA: TGTGCCAGCAGTGAGCGGTATTCGGCCTACAATGAGCAGTTCTTC
clone size: -; D gene: TRBD2; J gene: TRBJ2-3; V gene: TRBV5-4; CDR3 protein: CASSLVTGGAGKDTQYF; CDR3 DNA: TGTGCCAGCAGCTTGGTGACCGGGGGGGCCGGGAAAGATACGCAGTATTTT
clone size: -; D gene: TRBD2; J gene: TRBJ2-3; V gene: TRBV30; CDR3 protein: CAWSYSGRAGADTQYF; CDR3 DNA: TGTGCCTGGAGCTATAGCGGGAGGGCCGGCGCAGATACGCAGTATTTT
clone size: -; D gene: -; J gene: TRBJ2-2; V gene: TRBV7-7; CDR3 protein: CASSSASNTGIGELFF; CDR3 DNA: TGTGCCAGCAGCTCGGCTTCTAATACGGGGATCGGGGAGCTGTTTTTT
clone size: -; D gene: TRBD1; J gene: TRBJ1-4; V gene: TRBV7-2; CDR3 protein: CASSRRAGGNEKLFF; CDR3 DNA: TGTGCCAGCAGCAGGCGGGCAGGGGGTAATGAAAAACTGTTTTTT
clone size: -; D gene: TRBD1; J gene: TRBJ2-7; V gene: TRBV5-4; CDR3 protein: CASSLGDRTYEQYF; CDR3 DNA: TGTGCCAGCAGCCTTGGGGACAGGACCTACGAGCAGTACTTC
clone size: -; D gene: TRBD2; J gene: TRBJ2-1; V gene: TRBV7-6; CDR3 protein: CASSSRTSGGALGEQFF; CDR3 DNA: TGTGCCAGCAGCTCGAGGACTAGCGGGGGGGCCCTTGGCGAGCAGTTCTTC
clone size: -; D gene: -; J gene: TRBJ2-7; V gene: TRBV7-8; CDR3 protein: CASSLTAYEQYF; CDR3 DNA: TGTGCCAGCAGCCTCACGGCCTACGAGCAGTACTTC
clone size: -; D gene: -; J gene: TRBJ2-3; V gene: TRBV27; CDR3 protein: CASTGDSTDTQYF; CDR3 DNA: TGTGCCAGCACAGGGGATAGCACAGATACGCAGTATTTT
clone size: -; D gene: -; J gene: TRBJ1-2; V gene: TRBV13; CDR3 protein: CASSNRQAGYGYTF; CDR3 DNA: TGTGCCAGCAGCAACCGACAGGCAGGCTATGGCTACACCTTC
clone size: -; D gene: -; J gene: TRBJ2-2; V gene: TRBV2; CDR3 protein: CASSDPGANTGELFF; CDR3 DNA: TGTGCCAGCAGTGATCCAGGGGCGAACACCGGGGAGCTGTTTTTT
clone size: -; D gene: -; J gene: TRBJ2-6; V gene: TRBV5-1; CDR3 protein: CASSASQVSGANVLTF; CDR3 DNA: TGCGCCAGCAGCGCCTCACAGGTTTCCGGGGCCAACGTCCTGACTTTC
clone size: -; D gene: TRBD1; J gene: TRBJ1-5; V gene: TRBV5-4; CDR3 protein: CASSLGGGQPQHF; CDR3 DNA: TGTGCCAGCAGCTTAGGGGGCGGGCAGCCCCAGCATTTT
clone size: -; D gene: TRBD2; J gene: TRBJ2-7; V gene: TRBV4-2; CDR3 protein: CASSQDFASGEGYEQYF; CDR3 DNA: TGTGCCAGCAGCCAAGATTTCGCTAGCGGGGAGGGCTACGAGCAGTACTTC
clone size: -; D gene: -; J gene: TRBJ1-2; V gene: TRBV14; CDR3 protein: CASSPDWGQVRYGYTF; CDR3 DNA: TGTGCCAGCAGCCCAGACTGGGGGCAGGTCCGCTATGGCTACACCTTC
clone size: -; D gene: -; J gene: TRBJ2-7; V gene: TRBV7-2; CDR3 protein: CASRTGGASYEQYF; CDR3 DNA: TGTGCCAGCCGTACGGGGGGCGCATCCTACGAGCAGTACTTC
clone size: -; D gene: -; J gene: TRBJ1-2; V gene: TRBV20-1; CDR3 protein: CSGTRADGYTF; CDR3 DNA: TGCAGCGGTACGAGGGCCGACGGCTACACCTTC
clone size: -; D gene: TRBD1; J gene: TRBJ1-1; V gene: TRBV27; CDR3 protein: CASSSDRAKREAFF; CDR3 DNA: TGTGCCAGCAGTTCGGACAGGGCAAAGAGGGAAGCTTTCTTT
clone size: -; D gene: TRBD1; J gene: TRBJ1-5; V gene: TRBV30; CDR3 protein: CAWGTGYNQPQHF; CDR3 DNA: TGTGCCTGGGGGACAGGGTACAATCAGCCCCAGCATTTT
clone size: -; D gene: TRBD1; J gene: TRBJ1-2; V gene: TRBV5-6; CDR3 protein: CASSTGQTDGYTF; CDR3 DNA: TGTGCCAGCAGCACGGGACAGACTGATGGCTACACCTTC
clone size: -; D gene: -; J gene: TRBJ2-1; V gene: TRBV29-1; CDR3 protein: CSGSKGRGGGNEQFF; CDR3 DNA: TGCAGCGGCTCCAAAGGTAGAGGGGGGGGCAATGAGCAGTTCTTC
clone size: -; D gene: TRBD2; J gene: TRBJ2-3; V gene: TRBV6-1; CDR3 protein: CASFSAGGPGDTQYF; CDR3 DNA: TGTGCCAGCTTCTCAGCGGGAGGGCCAGGAGATACGCAGTATTTT
clone size: -; D gene: TRBD2; J gene: TRBJ2-7; V gene: TRBV5-6; CDR3 protein: CASSSSPGLAGNEQYF; CDR3 DNA: TGTGCCAGCAGCTCCTCTCCGGGACTAGCGGGGAATGAGCAGTACTTC
clone size: -; D gene: TRBD2; J gene: TRBJ2-3; V gene: TRBV27; CDR3 protein: CASSFGSGAGAGDTQYF; CDR3 DNA: TGTGCCAGCAGTTTTGGGAGCGGAGCGGGAGCCGGGGATACGCAGTATTTT
clone size: -; D gene: TRBD2; J gene: TRBJ2-7; V gene: TRBV29-1; CDR3 protein: CSVRTSGTYEQYF; CDR3 DNA: TGCAGCGTACGGACTAGCGGGACATACGAGCAGTACTTC
clone size: -; D gene: TRBD1; J gene: TRBJ1-1; V gene: TRBV7-8; CDR3 protein: CASSFFRGSSEAFF; CDR3 DNA: TGTGCCAGCAGCTTTTTCAGGGGGTCGAGTGAAGCTTTCTTT